The next 4 T cell receptor beta chains were all read from a single sample in a study of cytomegalovirus exposure and HLA in healthy donors. A multiplex PCR was run with 60 Vbeta primers and 13 Jbeta primers. Generated by immunoSEQ multiplex PCR, the TCRdb table keeps only in-frame clones and is missing some. The top ten hold under 3% of the sample, which has 100,000 to 150,000 clones, around four fifths seen once. Sequenced sample: PBMCs. Receptors were obtained from a boy between 2 and 15 years old in good health and CMV-seronegative.

This clone occurred once. The chain joins TRBV29-1 to TRBJ2-7; tentatively, D is TRBD1 (6 bases). The CDR3 is 11 residues long. V shed 6 bases and J shed 2 bases, with 8 bases lying between them. Germline assignment: CDR1 SQVTM and CDR2 ANQGSEA. The CDR3 bases are TGCAGCGTATCAGGGGCCTACGAGCAGTACTTC. Protein sequence: CSVSGAYEQYF.

The V gene is TRBV29-1, the J gene TRBJ1-6, with 11 bases fitting TRBD1. V lost 4 bases to trimming and J lost 7 bases; unmatched junction nucleotides: 3. Germline V gene lookup returns CDR1 SQVTM and CDR2 ANQGSEA. The CDR3 loop spans 14 amino acids. The CDR3 DNA is TGCAGCGTTGCGGACAGGGGGCTCAATTCACCCCTCCACTTT. As protein: CSVADRGLNSPLHF.

V and J are TRBV19 and TRBJ1-2, with 7 bases matching TRBD1. From germline, CDR1 is LNHDA and CDR2 SQIVND (reference sequence). The CDR3 loop spans 15 amino acids. Trimming took 7 bases from V and 4 from J; bases not matched to a gene: 12. The CDR3 region is CASNHPGTELYGYTF. The CDR3 DNA reads TGTGCCAGTAACCATCCCGGGACAGAGCTCTATGGCTACACCTTC.

This clone was observed a single time. The genes are TRBV5-5 and TRBJ2-2; D possibly corresponds to TRBD2 (5 bases). The CDR3 is 17 amino acids. From germline, CDR1 is SGHKS and CDR2 YYEKEE (reference sequence). Between the trimmed V and J ends, which lost 0 bases and 11 bases, there was a span of 23 bases. The CDR3: CASSLANLGDLVFELFF. The CDR3 DNA reads TGTGCCAGCAGCTTGGCCAACCTCGGGGATTTAGTTTTCGAGCTGTTTTTT.